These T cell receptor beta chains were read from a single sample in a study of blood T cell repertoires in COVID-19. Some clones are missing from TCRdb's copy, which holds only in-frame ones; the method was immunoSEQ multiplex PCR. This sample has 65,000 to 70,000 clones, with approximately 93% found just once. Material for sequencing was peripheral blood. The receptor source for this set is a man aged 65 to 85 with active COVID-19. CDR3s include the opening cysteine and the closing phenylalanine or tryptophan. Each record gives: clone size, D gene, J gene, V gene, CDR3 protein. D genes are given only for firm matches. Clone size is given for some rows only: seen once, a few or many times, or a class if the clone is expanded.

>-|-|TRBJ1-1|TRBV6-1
CASSEGGAMAFF
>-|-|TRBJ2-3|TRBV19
CASSYTTSDTQYF
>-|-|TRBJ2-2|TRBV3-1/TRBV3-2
CASTRGLGTGELFF
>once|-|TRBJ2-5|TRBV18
CASSPAGMETQYF
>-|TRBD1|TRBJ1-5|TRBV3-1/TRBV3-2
CASSHSYGTGNNQPQHF
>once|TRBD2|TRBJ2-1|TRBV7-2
CASSLVASGAYNEQFF
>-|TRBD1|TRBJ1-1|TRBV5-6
CASSLKGGVDTEAFF
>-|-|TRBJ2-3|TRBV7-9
CASSPPEGTDTQYF
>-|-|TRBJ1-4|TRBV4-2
CASSQDPLTATNEKLFF
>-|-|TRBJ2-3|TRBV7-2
CASSLGGQLTDTQYF
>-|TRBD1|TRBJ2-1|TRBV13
CASSFKQGALCNEQFF
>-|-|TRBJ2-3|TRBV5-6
CASSFQGTFTDTQYF
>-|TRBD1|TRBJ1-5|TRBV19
CASIARGGRGYQPQHF
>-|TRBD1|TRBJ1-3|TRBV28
CASKTGAFNTIYF